This T cell receptor (beta chain) appears in the sequencing data of a study of shared clonotypes between healthy human individuals. The table came from immunoSEQ multiplex PCR; TCRdb's copy has only in-frame clones and leaves some out. The sample includes about 2 million clones, 95% of them seen just once. V was clipped by 3 bases and J by 5 bases, with 16 bases between them. The germline V gene has CDR1 MDHEN and CDR2 SYDVKM. The CDR3 covers 15 residues. The authors divided CD4+ cells into CD45RA+ naive and CD45RA-negative memory subsets. The receptor comes from a man aged 18 to 30 in good health. V and J are TRBV28 and TRBJ1-1, with D uncertain. Sequencing was done on a sample of naive CD4+ T cells sorted from blood. Subset noted: CD45RA+ positively selected. This CDR3 reads CASSFGYGRRTEAFF. In DNA form, the CDR3 reads TGTGCCAGCAGTTTCGGGTACGGGAGGAGGACTGAAGCTTTCTTT.